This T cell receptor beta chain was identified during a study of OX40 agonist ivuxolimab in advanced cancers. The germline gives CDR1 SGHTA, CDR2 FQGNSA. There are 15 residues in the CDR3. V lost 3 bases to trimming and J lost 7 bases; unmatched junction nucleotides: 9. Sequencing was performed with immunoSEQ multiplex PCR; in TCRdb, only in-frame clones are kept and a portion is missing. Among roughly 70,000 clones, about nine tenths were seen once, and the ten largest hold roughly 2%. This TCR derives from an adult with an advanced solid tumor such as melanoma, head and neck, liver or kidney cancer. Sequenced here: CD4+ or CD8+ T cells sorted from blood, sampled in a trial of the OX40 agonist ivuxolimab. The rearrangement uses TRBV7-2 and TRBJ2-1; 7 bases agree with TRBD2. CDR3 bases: TGTGCCAGCAGCTTTGGCGGGAGCCCGGGGAATGAGCAGTTCTTC. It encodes CASSFGGSPGNEQFF.